A selection of T cell receptor beta chains follows, all from one sample in a study of memory CD4+ T cells and cytomegalovirus serostatus. Profiled with immunoSEQ multiplex PCR; TCRdb holds only in-frame clones, not every one. The sample holds roughly 84,000 clones, 65% to 85% seen once. The sequencing input was memory CD4+ T cells from blood. The receptors stem from an adult in good health and CMV-seronegative. The CDR3 runs from the conserved cysteine through the conserved F or W. A D gene is named only where the DNA matches it firmly. Some rows mark clone size as missing; the rest say once, few, many or name a class of expanded clone.

D,V,J,size,DNA,CDR3
.,TRBV9,TRBJ1-4,.,TGTGCCAGCAGCGTAGCTCCGGGGGTCGGGGAAAAACTGTTTTTT,CASSVAPGVGEKLFF
.,TRBV7-3,TRBJ1-1,.,TGTGCCAGCAGCTCCACAGCGGGCACTGAAGCTTTCTTT,CASSSTAGTEAFF
.,TRBV18,TRBJ1-5,.,TGTGCCAGCTCACAGGGGACGAATCAGCCCCAGCATTTT,CASSQGTNQPQHF
TRBD2,TRBV27,TRBJ2-1,once,TGTGCCAGCAGTTTACTTCCTAGCGGGGGGAATGAGCAGTTCTTC,CASSLLPSGGNEQFF
.,TRBV14,TRBJ2-3,.,TGTGCCAGCAGCCAAGTGGCCGGAGTACTTACAGATACGCAGTATTTT,CASSQVAGVLTDTQYF
.,TRBV14,TRBJ1-1,few,TGTGCCAGCAGCCTGGACACTGAAGCTTTCTTT,CASSLDTEAFF
TRBD1,TRBV6-6,TRBJ1-2,.,TGTGCCAGCAGTTACTCACAGGGGAACTATGGCTACACCTTC,CASSYSQGNYGYTF
TRBD2,TRBV2,TRBJ2-5,.,TGTGCCACTACTAGCGGGGGGGAAGAGACCCAGTACTTC,CATTSGGEETQYF
TRBD1,TRBV7-8,TRBJ2-7,.,TGTGCCAGCAGCCGGGACAGATACGAGCAGTACTTC,CASSRDRYEQYF
.,TRBV4-3,TRBJ1-1,.,TGCGCCAGCAGACCGGGACATGGGGTTACTGAAGCTTTCTTT,CASRPGHGVTEAFF
TRBD1,TRBV5-1,TRBJ1-1,.,TGCGCCAGCAGCAGAGACAGGGGAGGGGTCTCTGAAGCTTTCTTT,CASSRDRGGVSEAFF
TRBD2,TRBV15,TRBJ2-7,.,TGTGCCACCAGCAGAGGGACTAGCGGGGGCTACGAGCAGTACTTC,CATSRGTSGGYEQYF
.,TRBV19,TRBJ2-1,.,TGTGCCAGTAGTATAGGGGCGGGCTACTCCTACAATGAGCAGTTCTTC,CASSIGAGYSYNEQFF
.,TRBV7-8,TRBJ1-6,.,TGTGCCAGCAGCTCCAGGACAGTGGGTTCACCCCTCCACTTT,CASSSRTVGSPLHF
TRBD1,TRBV11-2,TRBJ1-4,.,TGTGCCAGCAGCTTGTCCGGGACAGGGCGGGAAAAACTGTTTTTT,CASSLSGTGREKLFF
TRBD1,TRBV19,TRBJ1-5,.,TGTGCCAGTAGTATTATGATGGACAGGGGCAATCAGCCCCAGCATTTT,CASSIMMDRGNQPQHF
TRBD1,TRBV11-2,TRBJ1-2,.,TGTGCCAGCAGCTTTGTGGCCGGGACAGGGACCAACTATGGCTACACCTTC,CASSFVAGTGTNYGYTF
TRBD1,TRBV30,TRBJ2-2,once,TGTGCCTGGAGGACAGGGAAGGCCGGGGAGCTGTTTTTT,CAWRTGKAGELFF
TRBD1,TRBV2,TRBJ1-5,.,TGTGCCAGCAGTTCGGGACAGGGCAATCAGCCCCAGCATTTT,CASSSGQGNQPQHF
.,TRBV7-8,TRBJ2-3,.,TGTGCCAGCAGCGCAGGGTCAGATACGCAGTATTTT,CASSAGSDTQYF
TRBD1,TRBV30,TRBJ2-5,.,TGTGCCTGGAGTCCAGCCCGGGACAGGGACCTGAGGGGGGGGGCGACCCAGTACTTC,CAWSPARDRDLRGGATQYF
.,TRBV7-2,TRBJ1-3,.,TGTGCCAGCAGCTTATTTGACAGCTCTGGAAACACCATATATTTT,CASSLFDSSGNTIYF